This T cell receptor beta chain stems from a study of blood T cells in healthy people across ages. Trimming removed 3 bases at V and 1 base at J, with 12 bases between. CDR3 length: 15 residues. CDR1 and CDR2 (germline): LGHNA, YSLEER. Isolation per sample recovered at least 7 million PBMCs. Primers used in a second PCR of about 6 to 11 cycles were a sample-barcoded 5' primer and a J-beta primer mix. TCRdb re-called the 5' RACE reads through MiXCR, storing one row per CDR3 protein. The sample has more than 450,000 distinct CDR3 sequences; roughly a quarter are singletons. The same sample was also studied in work on T cells of mothers and their children.

Input material: blood. The clonotype was recovered from a boy aged 2 to 10 in good health. The chain employs TRBV4-3 and TRBJ2-5; tentative D call: TRBD1 (6 bases). The CDR3: CASSQGALFQETQYF. Here the CDR3 DNA reads TGCGCCAGCAGCCAGGGGGCACTTTTCCAAGAGACCCAGTACTTC.